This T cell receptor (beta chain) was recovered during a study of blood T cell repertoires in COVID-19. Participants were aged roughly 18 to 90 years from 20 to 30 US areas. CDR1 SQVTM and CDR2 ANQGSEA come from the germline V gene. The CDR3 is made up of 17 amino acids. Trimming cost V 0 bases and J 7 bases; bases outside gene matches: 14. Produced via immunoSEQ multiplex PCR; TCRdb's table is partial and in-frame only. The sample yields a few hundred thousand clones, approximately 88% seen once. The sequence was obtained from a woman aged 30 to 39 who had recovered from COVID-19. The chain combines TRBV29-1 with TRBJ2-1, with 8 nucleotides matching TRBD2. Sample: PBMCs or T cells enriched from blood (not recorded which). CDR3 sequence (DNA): TGCAGCGTTGAAGATCTTGCTGGAGCGGGGGTTACGAATGAGCAGTTCTTC. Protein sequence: CSVEDLAGAGVTNEQFF.